The TCR beta chain described here comes from a study of cytomegalovirus exposure and HLA in healthy donors. Points from the study as a whole: Other equally common chains were less clonally expanded than HLA-associated TCR beta chains, a later analysis showed.

Remarks on this clone: The target antigen is unknown.

PCR primers comprised 60 Vbeta and 13 Jbeta primers. Profiling relied on immunoSEQ multiplex PCR, and the TCRdb table lists in-frame clones only, not all of them. The sample lists 120,000 to 150,000 clones; about 75% were seen once. V was shortened by 2 bases and J by 2 bases, with 13 bases between the two germline ends. Germline CDR1 and CDR2: SEHNR and FQNEAQ (reference sequence). CDR3 size: 15 residues. The TCR comes from a young woman in good health and CMV-seronegative. The chain has TRBV7-9 and TRBJ2-7, with D perhaps matching TRBD2 (6 bases). Material: PBMCs. As DNA, the CDR3 is TGTGCCAGCAGCTTATCTGGGGACTCCACCTACGAGCAGTACTTC. Translated: CASSLSGDSTYEQYF.